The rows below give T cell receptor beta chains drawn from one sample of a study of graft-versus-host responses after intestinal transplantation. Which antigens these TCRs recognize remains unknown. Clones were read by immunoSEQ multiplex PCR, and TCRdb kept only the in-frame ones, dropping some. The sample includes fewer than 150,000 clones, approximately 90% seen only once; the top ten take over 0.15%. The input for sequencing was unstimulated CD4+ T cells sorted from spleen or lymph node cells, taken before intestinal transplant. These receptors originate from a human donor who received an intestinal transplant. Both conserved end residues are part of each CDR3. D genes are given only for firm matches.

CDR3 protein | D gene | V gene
CASSLPIAIAYEQYF | . | TRBV5-8
CASSFGTGGLGSPLHF | TRBD1 | TRBV6-5
CASSLVQGARELFF | TRBD1 | TRBV7-6
CASSFAGSASYEQYF | . | TRBV5-6
CATSWGRSLGQYF | . | TRBV15
CASSKTGDSGNTIYF | . | TRBV25-1
CASGYPGTGGAVGNTIYF | TRBD1 | TRBV12-5
CSVGVSTYEQYF | . | TRBV29-1
CASSPQGADEKLFF | TRBD1 | TRBV5-4
CASTIKDRGVTGYTF | . | TRBV5-6
CAWTGTGNQPQHF | TRBD1 | TRBV30
CASSALAGAIDTQYF | . | TRBV5-1
CASSLAGTSGGGEQFF | TRBD2 | TRBV4-2
CASSQLSAYNEQFF | . | TRBV4-1
CASSVRLAGSGELFF | TRBD2 | TRBV9
CASSGLAGAETQYF | TRBD2 | TRBV5-1
CASSFRDGSYF | . | TRBV7-4
CASSSPASSRPYGYTF | . | TRBV28
CASSGGGTDTQYF | . | TRBV5-1
CATNRGREKLFF | . | TRBV2
CASRSGTGYGYTF | TRBD1 | TRBV28
CASSESGGGSFLPYGYTF | . | TRBV10-2
CASSQERRQGDEQYF | TRBD1 | TRBV4-2
CSVKLAGAYNEQFF | TRBD2 | TRBV29-1
CSGTGRYGYTF | TRBD1 | TRBV29-1
CASTLVGAAQTQYF | . | TRBV2
CASSQDIRETQYF | . | TRBV6-5
CASSLGAGEAFF | . | TRBV5-6
CASSFRETNSPLHF | . | TRBV7-9
CASSLGLDAGELFF | . | TRBV7-7
CSVVLLNTEAFF | . | TRBV29-1
CASSDQVYGYTF | . | TRBV7-9
CAISESQNTEAFF | . | TRBV10-3
CASSPAGGRETQYF | . | TRBV18
CASSLGVAGAQETQYF | TRBD2 | TRBV5-4
CASSSRTGENTIYF | TRBD1 | TRBV5-5
CASSVERGGYGYTF | . | TRBV9
CASSLTGGVVYGYTF | . | TRBV2
CASSPPRGITDTQYF | . | TRBV7-8
CASSLSTVQRGGSSYNEQFF | TRBD2 | TRBV27
CASRETGGPSYNSPLHF | TRBD1 | TRBV5-5
CASSPGAKNYGYTF | . | TRBV7-3
CASSVEPSRGNTIYF | . | TRBV9
CASSHQGSYEQYF | . | TRBV5-1
CASSLLTDTQYF | . | TRBV4-2